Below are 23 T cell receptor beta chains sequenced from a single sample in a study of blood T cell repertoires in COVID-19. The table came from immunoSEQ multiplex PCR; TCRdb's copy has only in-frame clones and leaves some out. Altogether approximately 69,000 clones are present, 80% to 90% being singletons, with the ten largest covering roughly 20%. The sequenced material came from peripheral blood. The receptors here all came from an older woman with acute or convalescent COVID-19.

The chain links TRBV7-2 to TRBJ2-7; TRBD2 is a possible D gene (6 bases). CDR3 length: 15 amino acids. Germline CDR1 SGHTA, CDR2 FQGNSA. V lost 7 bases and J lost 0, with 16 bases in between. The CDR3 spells CASKRGGGGSYEQYF. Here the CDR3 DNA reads TGTGCCAGCAAACGTGGGGGAGGCGGCTCCTACGAGCAGTACTTC.

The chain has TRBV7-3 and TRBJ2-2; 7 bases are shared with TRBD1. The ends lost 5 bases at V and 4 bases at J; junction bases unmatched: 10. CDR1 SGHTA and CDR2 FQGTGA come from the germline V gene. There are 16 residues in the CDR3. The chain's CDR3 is CASSPDRFRSTGELFF. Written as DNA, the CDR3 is TGTGCCAGCAGCCCGGACAGGTTCAGGAGCACCGGGGAGCTGTTTTTT.

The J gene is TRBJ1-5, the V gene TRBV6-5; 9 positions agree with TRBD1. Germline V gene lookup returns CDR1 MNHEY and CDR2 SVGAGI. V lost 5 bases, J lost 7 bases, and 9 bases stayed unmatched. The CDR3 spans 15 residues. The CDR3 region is CASSLGQGFRQPQHF. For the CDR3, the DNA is TGTGCCAGCAGTCTCGGACAGGGGTTTCGGCAGCCCCAGCATTTT.

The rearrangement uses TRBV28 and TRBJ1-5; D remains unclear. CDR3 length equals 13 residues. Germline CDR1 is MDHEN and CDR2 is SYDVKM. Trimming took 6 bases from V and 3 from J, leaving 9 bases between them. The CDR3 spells CASRTGYNQPQHF. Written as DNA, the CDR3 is TGTGCCAGCAGGACGGGGTACAATCAGCCCCAGCATTTT.

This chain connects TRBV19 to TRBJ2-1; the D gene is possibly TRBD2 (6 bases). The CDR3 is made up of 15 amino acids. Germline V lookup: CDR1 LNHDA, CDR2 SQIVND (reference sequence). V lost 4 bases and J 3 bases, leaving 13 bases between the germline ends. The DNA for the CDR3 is TGTGCCAGTAGTAAGGGACGCGGGATCTACAATGAGCAGTTCTTC. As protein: CASSKGRGIYNEQFF.

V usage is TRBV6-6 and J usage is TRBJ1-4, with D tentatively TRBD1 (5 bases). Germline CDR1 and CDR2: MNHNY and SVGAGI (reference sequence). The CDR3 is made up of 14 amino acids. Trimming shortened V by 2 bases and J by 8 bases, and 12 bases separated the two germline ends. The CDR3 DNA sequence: TGTGCCAGCAGTTACAACCTACAGGAAGAAAAACTGTTTTTT. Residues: CASSYNLQEEKLFF.

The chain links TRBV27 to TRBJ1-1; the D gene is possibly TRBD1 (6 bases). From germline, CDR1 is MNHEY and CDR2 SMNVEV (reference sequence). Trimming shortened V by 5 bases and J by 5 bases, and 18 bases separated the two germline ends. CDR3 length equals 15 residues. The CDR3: CASSRRDTRGTEAFF. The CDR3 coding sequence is TGTGCCAGCAGTCGTCGGGACACCCGGGGTACTGAAGCTTTCTTT.

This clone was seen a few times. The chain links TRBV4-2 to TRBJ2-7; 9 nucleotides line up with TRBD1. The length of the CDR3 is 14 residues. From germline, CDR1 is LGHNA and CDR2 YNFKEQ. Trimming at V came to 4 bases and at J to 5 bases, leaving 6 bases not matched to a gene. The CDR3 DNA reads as TGTGCCAGCAGCCCAGGACAGGGGTTAAACGAGCAGTACTTC. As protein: CASSPGQGLNEQYF.

The CDR3: CASSLVSGSPQETQYF. In nucleotides, the CDR3 is TGCGCCAGCAGCTTGGTGAGCGGGAGCCCCCAAGAGACCCAGTACTTC. This chain links TRBV5-1 with TRBJ2-5; the match to TRBD2 covers 8 bases. J lost 1 base, V lost 0 bases, and 5 bases had no gene match. This CDR3 spans 16 amino acids. CDR1 and CDR2 (germline): SGHRS, YFSETQ.

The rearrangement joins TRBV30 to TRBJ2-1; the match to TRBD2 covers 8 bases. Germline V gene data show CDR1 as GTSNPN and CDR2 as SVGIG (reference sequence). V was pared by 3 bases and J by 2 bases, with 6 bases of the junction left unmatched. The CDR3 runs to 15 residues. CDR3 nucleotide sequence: TGTGCCTGGAGCGAGAGCGGGAGAACCTACAATGAGCAGTTCTTC. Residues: CAWSESGRTYNEQFF.

The chain's CDR3 is CASSRLGTEAFF. CDR3 coding DNA: TGTGCCAGCAGCCGACTCGGCACTGAAGCTTTCTTT. The V call is TRBV28, the J call TRBJ1-1, with D unclear. Looked up from germline, CDR1 is MDHEN and CDR2 is SYDVKM. V was cut by 6 bases and J by 4 bases, with 9 bases left in between. CDR3 size: 12 residues.

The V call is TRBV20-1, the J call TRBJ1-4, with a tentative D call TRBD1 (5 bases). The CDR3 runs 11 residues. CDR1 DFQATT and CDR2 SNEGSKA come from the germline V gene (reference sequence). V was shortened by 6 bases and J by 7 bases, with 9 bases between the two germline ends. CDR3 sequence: CSAGEAEKLFF. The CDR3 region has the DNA TGCAGTGCGGGGGAGGCTGAAAAACTGTTTTTT.

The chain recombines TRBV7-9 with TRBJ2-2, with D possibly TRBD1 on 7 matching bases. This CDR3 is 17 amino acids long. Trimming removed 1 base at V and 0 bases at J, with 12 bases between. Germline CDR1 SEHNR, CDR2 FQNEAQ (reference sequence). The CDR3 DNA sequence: TGTGCCAGCAGCTTAGTAGGAGGGGGCTCGAACACCGGGGAGCTGTTTTTT. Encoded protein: CASSLVGGGSNTGELFF.

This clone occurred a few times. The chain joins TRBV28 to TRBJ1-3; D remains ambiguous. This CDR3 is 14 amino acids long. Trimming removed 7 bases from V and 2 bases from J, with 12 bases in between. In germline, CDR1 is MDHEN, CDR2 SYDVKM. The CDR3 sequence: CASNPGGPGNTIYF. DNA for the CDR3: TGTGCCAGCAATCCTGGCGGCCCTGGAAACACCATATATTTT.

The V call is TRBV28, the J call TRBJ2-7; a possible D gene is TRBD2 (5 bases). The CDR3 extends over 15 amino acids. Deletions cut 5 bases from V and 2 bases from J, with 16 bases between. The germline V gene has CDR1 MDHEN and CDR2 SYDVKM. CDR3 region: CASSPPRGQAYEQYF. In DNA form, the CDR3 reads TGTGCCAGCAGTCCCCCCCGGGGTCAAGCCTACGAGCAGTACTTC.

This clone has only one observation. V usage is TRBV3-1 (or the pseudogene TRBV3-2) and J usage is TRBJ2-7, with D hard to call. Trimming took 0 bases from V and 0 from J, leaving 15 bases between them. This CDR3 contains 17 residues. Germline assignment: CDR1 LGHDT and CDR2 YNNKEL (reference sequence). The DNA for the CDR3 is TGTGCCAGCAGCCAAGATAGTCTCCCAAGGAGCTCCTACGAGCAGTACTTC. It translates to CASSQDSLPRSSYEQYF.

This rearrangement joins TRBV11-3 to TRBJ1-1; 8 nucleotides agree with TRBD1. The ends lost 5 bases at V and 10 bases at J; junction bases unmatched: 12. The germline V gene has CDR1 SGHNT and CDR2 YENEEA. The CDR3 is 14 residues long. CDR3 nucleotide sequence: TGTGCCAGCAGCGCACCCGGGACAGGAAGGGGAGCTTTCTTT. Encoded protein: CASSAPGTGRGAFF.

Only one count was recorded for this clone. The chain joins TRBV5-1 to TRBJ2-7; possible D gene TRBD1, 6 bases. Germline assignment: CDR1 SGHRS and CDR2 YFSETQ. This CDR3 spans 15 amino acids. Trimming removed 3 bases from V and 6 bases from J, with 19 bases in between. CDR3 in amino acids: CASSSTGRRLGEQYF. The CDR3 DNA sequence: TGCGCCAGCAGCTCGACAGGTCGGCGACTTGGCGAGCAGTACTTC. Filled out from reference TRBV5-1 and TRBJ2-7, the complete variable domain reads KAGVTQTPRYLIKTRGQQVTLSCSPISGHRSVSWYQQTPGQGLQFLFEYFSETQRNKGNFPGRFSGRQFSNSRSEMNVSTLELGDSALYLCASSSTGRRLGEQYFGPGTRLTVT.

This CDR3 reads CASSANQGAGELFF. The CDR3 region has the DNA TGCGCCAGCAGCGCGAATCAGGGGGCCGGGGAGCTGTTTTTT. This sequence joins TRBV5-1 and TRBJ2-2; 7 bases agree with TRBD1. The V segment lost 4 bases and the J segment 6 bases; nucleotides outside the gene matches: 6. CDR3 length: 14 amino acids. From germline, CDR1 is SGHRS and CDR2 YFSETQ.

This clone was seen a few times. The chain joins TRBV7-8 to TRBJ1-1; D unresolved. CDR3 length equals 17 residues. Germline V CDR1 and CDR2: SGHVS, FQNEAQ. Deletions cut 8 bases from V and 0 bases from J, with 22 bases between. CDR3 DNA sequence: TGTGCCAGCCGGCCGAAGGCAGGTCTACTCATGAACACTGAAGCTTTCTTT. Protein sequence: CASRPKAGLLMNTEAFF.

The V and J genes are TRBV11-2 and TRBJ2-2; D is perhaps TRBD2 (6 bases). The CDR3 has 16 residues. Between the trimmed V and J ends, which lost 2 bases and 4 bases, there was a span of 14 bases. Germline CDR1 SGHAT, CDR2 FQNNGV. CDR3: CASSLRLAILTGELFF. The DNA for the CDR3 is TGTGCCAGCAGCTTAAGGCTAGCGATACTCACCGGGGAGCTGTTTTTT. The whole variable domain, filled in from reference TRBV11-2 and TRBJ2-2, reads EAGVAQSPRYKIIEKRQSVAFWCNPISGHATLYWYQQILGQGPKLLIQFQNNGVVDDSQLPKDRFSAERLKGVDSTLKIQPAKLEDSAVYLCASSLRLAILTGELFFGEGSRLTVL.

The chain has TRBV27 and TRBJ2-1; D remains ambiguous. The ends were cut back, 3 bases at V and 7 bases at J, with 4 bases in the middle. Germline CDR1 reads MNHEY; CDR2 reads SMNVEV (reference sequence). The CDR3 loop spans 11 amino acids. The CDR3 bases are TGTGCCAGCAGTTTGAGAAATGAGCAGTTCTTC. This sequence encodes CASSLRNEQFF.

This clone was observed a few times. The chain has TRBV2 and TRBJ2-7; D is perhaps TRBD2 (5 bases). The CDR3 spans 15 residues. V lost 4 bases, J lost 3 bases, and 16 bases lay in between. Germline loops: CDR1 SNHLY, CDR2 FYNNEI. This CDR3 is CASSGRSRKGYEQYF. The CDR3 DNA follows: TGTGCCAGCAGTGGGAGGAGCAGAAAGGGCTACGAGCAGTACTTC.